These 12 T cell receptor beta chains share one sample of origin, sequenced in a study of T cell responses to AZD1222 COVID-19 vaccine. Sequencing was performed with immunoSEQ multiplex PCR; in TCRdb, only in-frame clones are kept and a portion is missing. Of roughly 120,000 clones in the sample, more than 85% were seen once. Here the sequenced sample was peripheral blood, taken 28 days after the second AZD1222 dose. All receptors derive from an adult who received the AZD1222 COVID-19 vaccine.

V gene TRBV2 combines with J gene TRBJ2-3, with no clear D. This CDR3 is 16 amino acids long. The V end lost 6 bases, the J end lost 2 bases, and 18 bases lay between the germline ends. Germline lookup yields CDR1 SNHLY and CDR2 FYNNEI. The CDR3 DNA reads as TGTGCCAGCAGGGTTGGCCCGAAGGTACACACAGATACGCAGTATTTT. This gives the protein CASRVGPKVHTDTQYF. Using reference TRBV2 and TRBJ2-3 for the parts outside the CDR3, the full variable domain is EPEVTQTPSHQVTQMGQEVILRCVPISNHLYFYWYRQILGQKVEFLVSFYNNEISEKSEIFDDQFSVERPDGSNFTLKIRSTKLEDSAMYFCASRVGPKVHTDTQYFGPGTRLTVL.

The chain is built from TRBV19 and TRBJ2-7, with 8 positions matching TRBD2. Germline CDR1 and CDR2: LNHDA and SQIVND (reference sequence). The CDR3 loop spans 15 amino acids. Unmatched junction bases numbered 9, after V lost 6 bases and J lost 2 bases. CDR3 sequence: CASSHDSGGPYEQYF. The CDR3 DNA sequence: TGTGCCAGTAGCCACGACAGCGGGGGACCCTACGAGCAGTACTTC.

The chain links TRBV18 to TRBJ1-4; no clear D gene. The CDR3 runs to 13 residues. The V gene lost 4 bases and the J gene lost 7 bases, with 10 bases spanning the gap. CDR1 and CDR2 from the germline V gene are KGHSH and LQKENI. The CDR3 protein is CASSQRSGEKLFF. The CDR3 nucleotides are TGTGCCAGCTCACAGAGGAGTGGTGAAAAACTGTTTTTT.

The gene calls are TRBV29-1 and TRBJ2-1, with TRBD2 identical over 10 bases. The CDR3 covers 16 residues. The J segment lost 9 bases and the V segment lost 1 base, leaving 12 bases of the junction unmatched. The V gene's germline CDR1 is SQVTM and CDR2 ANQGSEA. CDR3 amino acids: CSVEGQEASGSVEQFF. DNA of the CDR3: TGCAGCGTTGAAGGCCAAGAGGCTAGCGGGAGCGTTGAGCAGTTCTTC.

V gene TRBV11-3 combines with J gene TRBJ2-7, with 9 bases matching TRBD1. Trimming cost V 0 bases and J 5 bases; bases outside gene matches: 8. Germline V lookup: CDR1 SGHNT, CDR2 YENEEA. CDR3 size: 16 residues. CDR3 amino acids: CASSLDEGQGLNEQYF. CDR3 in DNA: TGTGCCAGCAGCTTAGATGAGGGACAGGGCCTTAACGAGCAGTACTTC. Filled out from reference TRBV11-3 and TRBJ2-7, the complete variable domain reads EAGVVQSPRYKIIEKKQPVAFWCNPISGHNTLYWYLQNLGQGPELLIRYENEEAVDDSQLPKDRFSAERLKGVDSTLKIQPAELGDSAVYLCASSLDEGQGLNEQYFGPGTRLTVT.

The chain recombines TRBV7-6 with TRBJ2-7, with a tentative D call TRBD1 (6 bases). This CDR3 comprises 14 residues. V lost 2 bases, J lost 3 bases, and 11 bases lay in between. Germline CDR1 reads SGHVS; CDR2 reads FNYEAQ. The CDR3, as DNA: TGTGCCAGCAGCTTATTTGGACAGAGCTACGAGCAGTACTTC. It translates to CASSLFGQSYEQYF.

This sequence joins TRBV5-4 and TRBJ2-2, with 12 nucleotides matching TRBD2. V lost 4 bases to trimming and J lost 1 base; unmatched junction nucleotides: 2. CDR3 length: 16 residues. Germline V gene lookup returns CDR1 SGHNT and CDR2 YYREEE (reference sequence). The DNA of the CDR3 is TGTGCCAGCAGCCGGGGACTAGCGGGGAACACCGGGGAGCTGTTTTTT. Encoded protein: CASSRGLAGNTGELFF.

CDR3 sequence (DNA): TGTGCCAGCCGCTCACCTGTTGGGGCAGTCCCTTCCAATGAGCAGTTCTTC. It translates to CASRSPVGAVPSNEQFF. The chain carries TRBV11-2 and TRBJ2-1; TRBD1 might be the D (5 bases). Germline CDR1 SGHAT, CDR2 FQNNGV. V was cut by 8 bases and J by 6 bases, with 26 bases left in between. There are 17 residues in the CDR3.

This clone was detected once. The rearrangement joins TRBV19 to TRBJ2-1; tentatively, D is TRBD1 (6 bases). V lost 9 bases to trimming and J lost 3 bases, with 18 bases between them. This CDR3 comprises 15 residues. Germline CDR1 and CDR2: LNHDA and SQIVND (reference sequence). CDR3 in amino acids: CASSLEGDGYNEQFF. CDR3 sequence (DNA): TGTGCCAGCAGCCTAGAGGGGGACGGCTACAATGAGCAGTTCTTC.

This clone has a single count. The rearrangement uses TRBV20-1 and TRBJ1-4, with 9 bases matching TRBD1. This CDR3 region has 14 residues. Germline V CDR1 and CDR2: DFQATT, SNEGSKA (reference sequence). The ends lost 3 bases at V and 8 bases at J; junction bases unmatched: 7. The CDR3 sequence: CSASKRTGEEKLFF. The CDR3 DNA sequence: TGCAGTGCTAGTAAAAGGACAGGGGAGGAAAAACTGTTTTTT.

This chain uses TRBV11-2 with TRBJ2-3, with TRBD1 identical over 9 bases. The CDR3 is 18 residues long. The V segment lost 1 base and the J segment 0 bases; nucleotides outside the gene matches: 8. The germline V gene has CDR1 SGHAT and CDR2 FQNNGV. This CDR3 reads CASSLVGLGTGSTDTQYF. CDR3 DNA: TGTGCCAGCAGCTTAGTCGGATTGGGGACAGGGAGCACAGATACGCAGTATTTT.

This chain links TRBV7-2 with TRBJ2-1, with 12 nucleotides matching TRBD2. This CDR3 spans 19 amino acids. Per the germline V gene, CDR1 is SGHTA and CDR2 is FQGNSA. With 2 bases clipped from V and 0 bases from J, the junction kept 8 bases outside the gene matches. CDR3 protein: CASSLYGLAGWSSYNEQFF. The CDR3, as DNA: TGTGCCAGCAGCTTATACGGACTAGCGGGATGGAGCTCCTACAATGAGCAGTTCTTC.